Listed here is a single T cell receptor beta chain. Its antigen is currently unknown. The sample belongs to a study of OX40 agonist ivuxolimab in advanced cancers. Study-wide points: At 0.1 to 3.0 mg/kg, clonal expansion of CD4+ and CD8+ blood T cells had occurred by week 6.

This table comes from immunoSEQ multiplex PCR, and its TCRdb copy is limited to in-frame clones, with some not included. Counted here are about 48,000 clones, 83% occurring once; the ten biggest clones make up approximately 1.1%. The sequenced sample was CD4+ or CD8+ T cells sorted from blood, obtained in a trial of the OX40 agonist ivuxolimab. The receptor comes from an adult with an advanced solid tumor such as melanoma, head and neck, liver or kidney cancer.

This CDR3 is CASNNERMNSPLHF. Written as DNA, the CDR3 is TGTGCCAGCAACAACGAGAGGATGAATTCACCCCTCCACTTT. The chain links TRBV27 to TRBJ1-6; D is unclear. Germline V CDR1 and CDR2: MNHEY, SMNVEV (reference sequence). This CDR3 is 14 amino acids long. The V end lost 7 bases, the J end lost 7 bases, and 14 bases lay between the germline ends.